This entry concerns a single T cell receptor (beta chain). This clonotype has at least ten counts. This receptor's antigen is unknown. It has no much larger one-base neighbor in the sample; base qualities were not kept. V is reduced by 0 bases and J by 2 bases, leaving a spacing of 13 bases between them. Measured from the cysteine to the phenylalanine, the CDR3 is 16 residues long. Here the CDR3 DNA is all that survives: 48 bases in frame from base 1. CDR1 and CDR2 (SGDLS, YYNGEE) derive from the germline V gene. The source of the sample is a study of response to subunit inactivated influenza vaccine (dated by TCRdb to the late 2010s). At the level of the whole study: Deep quantitative profiling of the T cell receptor repertoire was used in the study to follow responses to a trivalent subunit inactivated influenza vaccine.

Overall study results and their limits: The authors suggested that each seasonal influenza vaccination may recruit only a limited number of new T cells.

The library came from RT-PCR. Instrument used: Illumina HiSeq 2500. Using fastp trimming at Q25 and MiXCR clonotype assembly, TCRdb reanalyzed the public sequencing data and kept in-frame beta chains. Every CDR3 protein is listed once, alongside the most common genes and DNA of its rows. This sample holds about 620,000 distinct CDR3 sequences; roughly 12% were observed only once. The ten top clones hold 8% to 13% of the sample. These data were likewise used in another study, on T cells expressing NK-cell markers. The second paper states: The TCR beta cDNA libraries were made using 5'RACE template switching, a step that added both a universal primer site and unique molecular identifiers. In sorted CD3+CD56+NKG2C+, CD3+CD56+NKG2C- and CD3+CD56-NKG2C+ T-cell subsets from 7 or 8 donors, TCR beta-chain repertoires were profiled. Among the eight sequenced donors, seven were HCMV-seropositive and one was HCMV-seronegative. To restrict sorting to alphabetaTCR-expressing T cells, an anti-gammadeltaTCR antibody was added in several experiments. For several donors, the dominant CD3+CD56+NKG2C+ clonotypes were among the top 10 CD8+ clonotypes and accounted for 1.0-7.0% of CD8+ T cells. Those dominant clonotypes were again the most abundant among CD3+CD56-NKG2C+ cells in several donors, at about 25-60.1%. It remained unclear whether the expanded NKG2C-expressing T cell clones were specific for HCMV antigens. The study sequenced eight donors, all healthy volunteers chosen at random: three men and five women. HCMV serostatus was determined by detecting HCMV-specific IgG in serum with a commercial ELISA kit. Peripheral blood mononuclear cells were isolated from blood by Ficoll density gradient centrifugation. For more than five donors, bulk peripheral blood T-cell repertoires were additionally sequenced from unsorted PBMC. cDNA synthesis was primed from the TCR beta constant segment and was followed by two successive PCR amplification steps. Libraries were sequenced as 2 x 150 bp reads on Illumina HiSeq 2000/2500, MiSeq or NextSeq. MIGEC was used to demultiplex reads and group reads by UMI, and MiTCR was used to assemble and quantify clonotypes. Only TCR cDNA sequences supported by at least two reads were kept to exclude erroneous sequences. The tcR package was used for downstream repertoire analysis, and clonotypes were matched across fractions by CDR3 nucleotide sequence plus V segment. VDJmatch was used to annotate antigen specificity against VDJdb, with one amino acid substitution in CDR3 allowed.

The input for sequencing was PBMCs from blood, taken on the day of vaccination. The source is a man aged 50 to 59 who received an inactivated influenza vaccine. Donor details come from another sample of the same person, matched by shared clones. Here the chain combines TRBV9 and TRBJ2-3; the best D guess is TRBD2, with 5 bases matching. The encoded CDR3 is CASSVGNSAYTDTQYF. The sequenced DNA is TGTGCCAGCAGCGTAGGGAATAGCGCCTACACAGATACGCAGTATTTT.